What follows is one T cell receptor (beta chain) and its context. This specimen comes from a study of blood T cell repertoires in COVID-19. V lost 4 bases and J lost 8; bases outside the gene matches: 7. The CDR3 is made up of 14 amino acids. Germline V gene data show CDR1 as SNHLY and CDR2 as FYNNEI. Only in-frame clones appear in the TCRdb table, and some are missing; sequencing was by immunoSEQ multiplex PCR. The sample holds some 150,000 clones; about 80% are singletons and the top ten take around 0.62%. The origin of this receptor is a man aged 55-75 years with acute or convalescent COVID-19. Sequencing input: peripheral blood. The chain joins TRBV2 to TRBJ2-1; 8 bases align to TRBD2. Here the CDR3 reads CASSAQAGVDEQFF. CDR3 coding DNA: TGTGCCAGCAGTGCCCAAGCGGGGGTGGATGAGCAGTTCTTC.